These 8 T cell receptor beta chains originate from one sample sequenced in a study of T cells after yellow fever vaccination. TCRdb passed the 5' RACE reads through MiXCR, listing each CDR3 protein once. Among a few hundred thousand distinct CDR3 sequences listed, roughly 3.9% were seen once. This material consisted of PBMCs, taken 5 days after the yellow fever booster vaccination. These receptors were taken from a young man who received the YFV17D yellow fever vaccine.

This clonotype was recorded a few times. This chain connects TRBV10-3 to TRBJ1-5; 7 nucleotides agree with TRBD1. The CDR3 consists of 14 residues. Germline V CDR1 and CDR2: ENHRY, SYGVKD. Unmatched junction bases numbered 5, after V lost 4 bases and J lost 5 bases. In DNA form, the CDR3 reads TGTGCCATCAGTGTGACAGGGTACGATCAGCCCCAGCATTTT. Translation gives CAISVTGYDQPQHF.

This clonotype was picked up a small number of times. The chain recombines TRBV9 with TRBJ2-2; possibly TRBD1 for D (5 bases). Trimming took 5 bases from V and 9 from J, leaving 11 bases between them. The V gene's germline CDR1 is SGDLS and CDR2 YYNGEE. The CDR3 covers 12 residues. CDR3 sequence reads: CASRGPHRELFF. Written as DNA, the CDR3 is TGTGCCAGCAGGGGGCCCCACCGGGAGCTGTTTTTT.

The chain carries TRBV7-9 and TRBJ2-2; D uncertain. CDR1 and CDR2 from the germline V gene are SEHNR and FQNEAQ (reference sequence). This CDR3 has 15 residues. Trimming cost V 3 bases and J 0 bases, with 8 bases left between them. Here the CDR3 DNA reads TGTGCCAGCAGCTTGGACGGGTCGAACACCGGGGAGCTGTTTTTT. Its protein product is CASSLDGSNTGELFF. The whole variable domain, remainder taken from reference TRBV7-9 and TRBJ2-2, is DTGVSQNPRHKITKRGQNVTFRCDPISEHNRLYWYRQTLGQGPEFLTYFQNEAQLEKSRLLSDRFSAERPKGSFSTLEIQRTEQGDSAMYLCASSLDGSNTGELFFGEGSRLTVL.

The chain has TRBV12-3 or TRBV12-4 and TRBJ1-3, with D possibly matching TRBD1 (6 bases). The germline V and J ends were trimmed by 7 bases and 10 bases, with 11 bases remaining between them. The CDR3 spans 11 residues. CDR3 loop: CASTQGGTIYF. DNA of the CDR3: TGTGCCAGCACCCAAGGGGGAACCATATATTTT.

This clonotype was seen ten or more times. CDR3 coding DNA: TGTGCCAGCACCAGTCAAGCGGGGGGGCCGGTCGAGCAGTACTTC. The encoded protein is CASTSQAGGPVEQYF. The chain recombines TRBV7-2 with TRBJ2-7; 10 bases fit TRBD2. CDR1 and CDR2 from the germline V gene are SGHTA and FQGNSA. The CDR3 is made up of 15 amino acids. V dropped 7 bases and J dropped 6; count of bases not matched to a gene: 12. The whole variable domain, remainder taken from reference TRBV7-2 and TRBJ2-7, is GAGVSQSPSNKVTEKGKDVELRCDPISGHTALYWYRQSLGQGLEFLIYFQGNSAPDKSGLPSDRFSAERTGGSVSTLTIQRTQQEDSAVYLCASTSQAGGPVEQYFGPGTRLTVT.

This clonotype was recorded at least ten times. The chain employs TRBV3-1 and TRBJ1-4, with D perhaps TRBD1 (5 bases). Trimming pared 4 bases from V and 5 bases from J, leaving 11 bases between. CDR1 and CDR2 (germline): LGHDT, YNNKEL (reference sequence). This CDR3 is 14 amino acids long. Here the CDR3 DNA reads TGTGCCAGCAGCCCACCATGGGGGAATGAAAAACTGTTTTTT. Translating gives CASSPPWGNEKLFF.

This clonotype has just a few counts. The chain couples TRBV3-1 to TRBJ2-7; D is perhaps TRBD2 (6 bases). Per the germline V gene, CDR1 is LGHDT and CDR2 is YNNKEL (reference sequence). The CDR3 has 15 residues. V was cut by 3 bases and J by 3 bases, with 15 bases left in between. The CDR3: CASSHTGLGGYEQYF. The CDR3 DNA reads TGTGCCAGCAGCCATACGGGACTTGGCGGCTACGAGCAGTACTTC.

The CDR3 DNA is TGTGCCAGCAGTTGGACAGGGGGTGGTAATGAGCAGTTCTTC. This translates into CASSWTGGGNEQFF. V and J are TRBV5-5 and TRBJ2-1; 10 nucleotides line up with TRBD1. Trimming cost V 5 bases and J 7 bases; bases outside gene matches: 6. Germline V gene data show CDR1 as SGHKS and CDR2 as YYEKEE (reference sequence). The CDR3 loop spans 14 amino acids.